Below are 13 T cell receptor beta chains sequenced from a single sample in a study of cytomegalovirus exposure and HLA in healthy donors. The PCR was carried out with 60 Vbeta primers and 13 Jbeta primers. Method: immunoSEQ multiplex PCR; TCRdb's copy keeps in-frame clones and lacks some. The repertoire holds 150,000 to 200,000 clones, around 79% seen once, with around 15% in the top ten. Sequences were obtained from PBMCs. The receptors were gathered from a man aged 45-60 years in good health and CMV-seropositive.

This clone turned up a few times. The CDR3 DNA is TGTGCCAGCAGCTCTAGCGGGGTCATCCAAGAGACCCAGTACTTC. Its translation is CASSSSGVIQETQYF. The gene calls are TRBV5-4 and TRBJ2-5, with 9 bases that match TRBD2. CDR1 and CDR2 (germline): SGHNT, YYREEE (reference sequence). Trimming cost V 3 bases and J 1 base; bases outside gene matches: 4. CDR3 length: 15 residues.

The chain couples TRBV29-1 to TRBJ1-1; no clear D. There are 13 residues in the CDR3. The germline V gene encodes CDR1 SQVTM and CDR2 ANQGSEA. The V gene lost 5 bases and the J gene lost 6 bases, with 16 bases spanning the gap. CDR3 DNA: TGCAGCGTTCGGGGTCGCTTGAATTCTGAAGCTTTCTTT. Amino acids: CSVRGRLNSEAFF.

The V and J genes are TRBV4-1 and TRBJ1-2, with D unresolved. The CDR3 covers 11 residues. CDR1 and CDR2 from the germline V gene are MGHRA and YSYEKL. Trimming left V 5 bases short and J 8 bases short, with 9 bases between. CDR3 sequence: CASSYYRGYTF. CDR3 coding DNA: TGCGCCAGCAGCTATTACAGAGGCTACACCTTC.

As DNA, the CDR3 is TGCGCCAGCAGCGGCGGGGGGACCACCTACAATGAGCAGTTCTTC. Translating gives CASSGGGTTYNEQFF. The chain carries TRBV5-1 and TRBJ2-1, with TRBD2 matching over 8 bases. V was clipped by 4 bases and J by 2 bases; unmatched bases: 5. The CDR3 is 15 amino acids. CDR1 SGHRS and CDR2 YFSETQ come from the germline V gene.

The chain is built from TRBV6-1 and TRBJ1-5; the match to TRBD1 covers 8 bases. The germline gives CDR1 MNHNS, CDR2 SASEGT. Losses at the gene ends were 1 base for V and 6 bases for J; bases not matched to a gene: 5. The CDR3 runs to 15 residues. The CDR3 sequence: CASSEGTGYSQPQHF. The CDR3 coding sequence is TGTGCCAGCAGTGAAGGGACAGGGTATAGTCAGCCCCAGCATTTT.

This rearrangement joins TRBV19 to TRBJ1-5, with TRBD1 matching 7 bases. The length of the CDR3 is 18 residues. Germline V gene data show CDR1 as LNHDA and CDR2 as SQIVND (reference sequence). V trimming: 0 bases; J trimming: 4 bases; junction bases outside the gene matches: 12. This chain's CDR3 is CASSIDRRQGGMNQPQHF. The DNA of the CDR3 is TGTGCCAGTAGTATAGATAGAAGGCAGGGGGGAATGAATCAGCCCCAGCATTTT.

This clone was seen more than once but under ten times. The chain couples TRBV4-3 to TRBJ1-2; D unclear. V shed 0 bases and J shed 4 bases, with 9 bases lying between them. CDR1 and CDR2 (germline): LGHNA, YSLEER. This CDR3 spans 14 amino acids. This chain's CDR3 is CASSQDSSSYGYTF. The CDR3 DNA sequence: TGCGCCAGCAGCCAAGACTCCTCCTCCTATGGCTACACCTTC.

CDR3 protein: CASSLSISGAQETQYF. For the CDR3, the DNA is TGTGCCAGCAGCTTGTCCATATCAGGGGCCCAAGAGACCCAGTACTTC. The V gene is TRBV5-5, the J gene TRBJ2-5; a possible D gene is TRBD1 (6 bases). The CDR3 spans 16 residues. The germline V gene encodes CDR1 SGHKS and CDR2 YYEKEE (reference sequence). V gave up 1 base and J gave up 1 base, with 14 bases separating them.

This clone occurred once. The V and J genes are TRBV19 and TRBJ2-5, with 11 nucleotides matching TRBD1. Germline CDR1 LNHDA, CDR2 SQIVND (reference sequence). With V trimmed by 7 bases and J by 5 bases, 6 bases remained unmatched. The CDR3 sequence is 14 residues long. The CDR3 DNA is TGTGCCAGTACGGACAGGGGGCATGGGGAGACCCAGTACTTC. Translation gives CASTDRGHGETQYF. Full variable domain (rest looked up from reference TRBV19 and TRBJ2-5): DGGITQSPKYLFRKEGQNVTLSCEQNLNHDAMYWYRQDPGQGLRLIYYSQIVNDFQKGDIAEGYSVSREKKESFPLTVTSAQKNPTAFYLCASTDRGHGETQYFGPGTRLLVL.

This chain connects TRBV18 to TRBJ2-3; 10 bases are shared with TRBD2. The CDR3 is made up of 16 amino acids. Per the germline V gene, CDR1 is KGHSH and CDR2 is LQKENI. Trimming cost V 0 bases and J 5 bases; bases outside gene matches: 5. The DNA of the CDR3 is TGTGCCAGCTCACCACCAAGCGGGGGGGCTTTAGATACGCAGTATTTT. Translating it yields CASSPPSGGALDTQYF.

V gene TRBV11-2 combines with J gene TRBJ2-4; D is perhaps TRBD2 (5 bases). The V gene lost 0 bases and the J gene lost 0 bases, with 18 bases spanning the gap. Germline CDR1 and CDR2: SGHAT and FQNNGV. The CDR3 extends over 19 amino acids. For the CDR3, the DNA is TGTGCCAGCAGCTTAGATGTAGCGTGGGAGCCACTAGCCAAAAACATTCAGTACTTC. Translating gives CASSLDVAWEPLAKNIQYF.

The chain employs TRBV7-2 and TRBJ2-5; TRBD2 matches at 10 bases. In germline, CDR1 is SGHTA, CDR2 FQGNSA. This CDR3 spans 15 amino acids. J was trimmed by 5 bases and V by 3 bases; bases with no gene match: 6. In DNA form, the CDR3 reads TGTGCCAGCAGCTTGAGCGGGGGGGCCGTCGAGACCCAGTACTTC. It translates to CASSLSGGAVETQYF.

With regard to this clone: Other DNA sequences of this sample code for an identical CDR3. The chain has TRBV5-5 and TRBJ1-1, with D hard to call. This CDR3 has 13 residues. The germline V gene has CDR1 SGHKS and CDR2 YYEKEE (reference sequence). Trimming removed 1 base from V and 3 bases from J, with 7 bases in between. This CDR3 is CASSLNSYTEAFF. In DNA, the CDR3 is TGTGCCAGCAGCTTGAATAGTTACACTGAAGCTTTCTTT.